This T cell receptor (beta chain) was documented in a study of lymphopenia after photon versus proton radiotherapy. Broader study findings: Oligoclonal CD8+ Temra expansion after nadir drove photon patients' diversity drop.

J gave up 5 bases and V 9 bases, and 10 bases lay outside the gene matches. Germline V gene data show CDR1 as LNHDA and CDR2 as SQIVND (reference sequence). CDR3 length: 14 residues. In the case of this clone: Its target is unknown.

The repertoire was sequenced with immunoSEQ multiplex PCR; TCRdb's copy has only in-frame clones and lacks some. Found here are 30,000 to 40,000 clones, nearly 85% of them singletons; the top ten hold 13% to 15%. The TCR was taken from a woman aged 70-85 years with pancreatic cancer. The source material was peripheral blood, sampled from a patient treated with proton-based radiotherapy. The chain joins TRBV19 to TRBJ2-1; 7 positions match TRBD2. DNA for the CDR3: TGTGCCAGCTTCAAGAGCGGGACCAACAATGAGCAGTTCTTC. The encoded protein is CASFKSGTNNEQFF.